Sequencing of this T cell receptor (beta chain) was carried out in a study of radiation and T cells in renal cell carcinoma. The repertoire was sequenced with immunoSEQ multiplex PCR; TCRdb's copy has only in-frame clones and lacks some. The table has fewer than 9,000 clones, 65% seen once; the top ten hold roughly 42%. Broader study findings: Top 100 clonotypes averaged approximately 50% in irradiated versus about 40% in nephrectomy-only tumors.

Deletions cut 1 base from V and 3 bases from J, with 11 bases between. This CDR3 is built from 15 residues. CDR1 and CDR2 (germline): SEHNR, FQNEAQ (reference sequence). This sample's treatment: treatment-naive control, cytoreductive nephrectomy. Remarks on this clone: What it recognizes is unknown.

This receptor was obtained from a woman in her 70s with renal cell carcinoma. The sequencing used tumor tissue, collected from a patient whose treatment was nephrectomy without radiotherapy. The chain joins TRBV7-9 to TRBJ2-3; no firm D call. This CDR3 reads CASSLDNPSTDTQYF. In nucleotides, the CDR3 is TGTGCCAGCAGCTTAGACAACCCTTCTACAGATACGCAGTATTTT. Filled out from reference TRBV7-9 and TRBJ2-3, the complete variable domain reads DTGVSQNPRHKITKRGQNVTFRCDPISEHNRLYWYRQTLGQGPEFLTYFQNEAQLEKSRLLSDRFSAERPKGSFSTLEIQRTEQGDSAMYLCASSLDNPSTDTQYFGPGTRLTVL.